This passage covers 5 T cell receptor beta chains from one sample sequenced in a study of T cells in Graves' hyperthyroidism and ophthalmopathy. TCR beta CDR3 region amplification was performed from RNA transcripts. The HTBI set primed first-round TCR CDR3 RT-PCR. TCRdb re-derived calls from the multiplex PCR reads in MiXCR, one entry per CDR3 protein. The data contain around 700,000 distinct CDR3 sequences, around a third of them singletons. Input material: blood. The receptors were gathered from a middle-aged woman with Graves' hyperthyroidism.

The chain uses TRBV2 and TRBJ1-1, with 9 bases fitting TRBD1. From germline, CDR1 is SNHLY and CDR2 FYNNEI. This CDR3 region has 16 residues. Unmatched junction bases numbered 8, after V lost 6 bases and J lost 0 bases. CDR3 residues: CASRTRQGEVNTEAFF. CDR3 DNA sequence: TGTGCCAGCAGAACTAGACAGGGGGAAGTGAACACTGAAGCTTTCTTT.

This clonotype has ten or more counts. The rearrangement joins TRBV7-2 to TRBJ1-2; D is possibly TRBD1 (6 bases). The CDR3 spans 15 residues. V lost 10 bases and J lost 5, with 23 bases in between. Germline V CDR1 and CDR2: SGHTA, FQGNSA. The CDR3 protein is CATTLGRGRGYGYTF. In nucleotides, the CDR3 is TGTGCCACCACCCTCGGAAGGGGCAGGGGTTATGGCTACACCTTC. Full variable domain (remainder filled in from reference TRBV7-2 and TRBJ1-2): GAGVSQSPSNKVTEKGKDVELRCDPISGHTALYWYRQSLGQGLEFLIYFQGNSAPDKSGLPSDRFSAERTGGSVSTLTIQRTQQEDSAVYLCATTLGRGRGYGYTFGSGTRLTVV.

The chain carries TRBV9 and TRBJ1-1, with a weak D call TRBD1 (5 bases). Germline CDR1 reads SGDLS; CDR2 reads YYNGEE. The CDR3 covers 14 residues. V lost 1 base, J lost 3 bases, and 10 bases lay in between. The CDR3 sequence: CASSVTLTDTEAFF. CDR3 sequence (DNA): TGTGCCAGCAGCGTAACCCTGACAGACACTGAAGCTTTCTTT.

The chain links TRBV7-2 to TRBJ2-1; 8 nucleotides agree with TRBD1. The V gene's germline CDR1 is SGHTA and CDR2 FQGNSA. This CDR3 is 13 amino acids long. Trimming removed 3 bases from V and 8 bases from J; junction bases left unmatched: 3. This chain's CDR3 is CASSFGQGDEQFF. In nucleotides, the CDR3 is TGTGCCAGCAGCTTTGGACAGGGTGATGAGCAGTTCTTC.

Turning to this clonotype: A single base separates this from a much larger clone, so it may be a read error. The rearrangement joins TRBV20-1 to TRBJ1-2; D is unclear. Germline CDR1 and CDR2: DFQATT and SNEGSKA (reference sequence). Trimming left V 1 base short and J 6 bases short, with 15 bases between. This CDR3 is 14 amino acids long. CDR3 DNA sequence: TGCAGTGCTAGAGTTCCCCAGTGGCAGGATGGCTACACCTTC. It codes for CSARVPQWQDGYTF.